What follows are 27 T cell receptor beta chains derived from one specimen sequenced in a study of shared T cell receptors in the human thymus. Using immunoSEQ multiplex PCR, the repertoire was profiled, and TCRdb retains in-frame clones only, with some absent. Of about 730,000 clones listed, 80% to 90% are singletons. The data were also submitted as part of a second study, on human thymus T cells.

Material: thymocytes. The receptors were sampled from a girl under two years old with a congenital heart defect.

This CDR3 is CASSSGGVGELFF. The CDR3 DNA reads TGTGCCAGCAGTTCGGGGGGGGTCGGGGAGCTGTTTTTT. The rearrangement joins TRBV6-5 to TRBJ2-2, with 8 bases aligning to TRBD2. From germline, CDR1 is MNHEY and CDR2 SVGAGI. The CDR3 has 13 residues. Unmatched junction bases numbered 2, after V lost 4 bases and J lost 7 bases.

A few counts support this clone. J is TRBJ2-1 and V is TRBV10-2, with a possible D match to TRBD2 (5 bases). The CDR3 loop spans 16 amino acids. The V and J ends lost 0 bases and 7 bases respectively, with 16 bases between them. CDR1 and CDR2 (germline): WSHSY, SAAADI. The CDR3 DNA reads TGCGCCAGCAGTGAGTCCGCTGAGGGTCGTGGGAATGAGCAGTTCTTC. Amino acids: CASSESAEGRGNEQFF.

The chain joins TRBV18 to TRBJ1-1; D possibly corresponds to TRBD1 (6 bases). Germline V gives CDR1 KGHSH, CDR2 LQKENI. V was pared by 6 bases and J by 0 bases, with 11 bases between. The CDR3 consists of 14 residues. The CDR3 sequence: CASSSGAMNTEAFF. The CDR3 DNA sequence: TGTGCCAGCTCGTCAGGGGCGATGAACACTGAAGCTTTCTTT.

J is TRBJ2-1 and V is TRBV29-1; a possible D gene is TRBD2 (8 bases). The CDR3 has 20 amino acids. Trimming pared 6 bases from V and 2 bases from J, leaving 32 bases between. The germline gives CDR1 SQVTM, CDR2 ANQGSEA. CDR3 amino acids: CSVPKTGIRGGHFPYNEQFF. For the CDR3, the DNA is TGCAGCGTCCCCAAGACAGGGATCCGGGGGGGCCACTTTCCCTACAATGAGCAGTTCTTC.

This sequence joins TRBV19 and TRBJ1-1, with D perhaps matching TRBD1 (6 bases). The CDR3 length is 16 residues. Germline V lookup: CDR1 LNHDA, CDR2 SQIVND (reference sequence). The V gene lost 3 bases and the J gene lost 0 bases, with 14 bases spanning the gap. CDR3 DNA sequence: TGTGCCAGTAGTATCTGGACAGATACAATGAACACTGAAGCTTTCTTT. Translating it yields CASSIWTDTMNTEAFF.

This clone turned up a few times. The chain combines TRBV4-3 with TRBJ2-3; the match to TRBD2 covers 8 bases. V shed 4 bases and J 6 bases; nucleotides not matched to a gene: 6. The germline CDR1 and CDR2 sequences are LGHNA and YSLEER. This CDR3 has 14 residues. CDR3 DNA: TGCGCCAGCAGCCTGACTAGCGATGCGGATACGCAGTATTTT. Translation gives CASSLTSDADTQYF.

In its sample, this clone was seen once. The chain employs TRBV5-4 and TRBJ1-2; D gene unclear. CDR1 and CDR2 from the germline V gene are SGHNT and YYREEE (reference sequence). V gave up 4 bases and J gave up 5 bases, with 12 bases separating them. This CDR3 has 13 amino acids. This CDR3 is CASSPGPGYGYTF. The CDR3 DNA is TGTGCCAGCAGCCCCGGACCGGGATATGGCTACACCTTC.

The CDR3 sequence: CASSPRDKNTEAFF. The CDR3 DNA follows: TGTGCCAGCAGTCCCCGGGACAAGAACACTGAAGCTTTCTTT. The rearrangement joins TRBV27 to TRBJ1-1; D might be TRBD1 (6 bases). V dropped 5 bases and J dropped 1 base, with 11 bases sitting between them. The CDR3 has 14 amino acids. The germline CDR1 and CDR2 sequences are MNHEY and SMNVEV (reference sequence).

This clone was observed a few times. The V call is TRBV5-1, the J call TRBJ2-7; 9 bases line up with TRBD1. After removal of 7 bases from V and 3 bases from J, the junction contained 11 bases not matched to a gene. Germline CDR1 SGHRS, CDR2 YFSETQ. This CDR3 is built from 15 residues. This CDR3 is CASCRDRGAFYEQYF. CDR3 nucleotides: TGCGCCAGCTGCCGAGACAGGGGGGCTTTCTACGAGCAGTACTTC.

In this sample, this clone turned up a few times. The chain has TRBV25-1 and TRBJ2-5; a weak D match, TRBD2 (6 bases). The germline V gene has CDR1 MGHDK and CDR2 SYGVNS. This CDR3 contains 15 residues. Between the trimmed V and J ends, which lost 3 bases and 3 bases, there was a span of 14 bases. CDR3 coding DNA: TGTGCCAGCAGTGATTTCGAGACGGGGGAAGAGACCCAGTACTTC. It yields the protein CASSDFETGEETQYF.

DNA of the CDR3: TGTGCCAGCAGCCGGGGACAGGCGATATACCCCTACAATGAGCAGTTCTTC. It is translated as CASSRGQAIYPYNEQFF. This chain connects TRBV5-6 to TRBJ2-1, with TRBD1 identical over 8 bases. The CDR3 sequence is 17 residues long. V dropped 4 bases and J dropped 2; count of bases not matched to a gene: 11. Germline V CDR1 and CDR2: SGHDT, YYEEEE.

The J gene is TRBJ1-3, the V gene TRBV14, with D uncertain. Trimming took 4 bases from V and 0 from J, leaving 10 bases between them. The CDR3 has 15 residues. Germline V gene lookup returns CDR1 SGHDN and CDR2 FVKESK. CDR3 region: CASSPSSYSGNTIYF. The CDR3 DNA reads as TGTGCCAGCAGCCCTAGTAGCTACTCTGGAAACACCATATATTTT.

The sample holds one count of this clone. CDR3 DNA sequence: TGTGCCATCAGTCGTGACAGGTTACAGAATGGCTACACCTTC. It is translated as CAISRDRLQNGYTF. The V gene is TRBV10-3, the J gene TRBJ1-2; possible D gene TRBD1, 6 bases. Germline V gives CDR1 ENHRY, CDR2 SYGVKD. The germline V and J ends were trimmed by 5 bases and 6 bases, with 16 bases remaining between them. The length of the CDR3 is 14 residues.

The rearrangement links TRBV7-2 to TRBJ1-5; 7 bases are a match to TRBD1. The CDR3 sequence is 15 residues long. Germline values: CDR1 SGHTA, CDR2 FQGNSA. V lost 4 bases, J lost 2 bases, and 5 bases stayed unmatched. CDR3: CASSSGQAGNQPQHF. CDR3 sequence (DNA): TGTGCCAGCAGCTCAGGACAGGCCGGCAATCAGCCCCAGCATTTT.

The chain couples TRBV4-1 to TRBJ1-1, with D unresolved. Germline V lookup: CDR1 MGHRA, CDR2 YSYEKL. The V gene lost 5 bases and the J gene lost 4 bases, with 11 bases spanning the gap. This CDR3 region has 13 residues. Written as DNA, the CDR3 is TGCGCCAGCAGCGTGCTTTCGGGCACTGAAGCTTTCTTT. It encodes CASSVLSGTEAFF.

The chain links TRBV9 to TRBJ1-4; 9 bases align to TRBD1. In germline, CDR1 is SGDLS, CDR2 YYNGEE. The V gene end was trimmed by 4 bases and the J gene end by 7 bases; junction bases not matched to a gene: 14. This CDR3 has 17 amino acids. CDR3 protein: CASSPKNEQGASEKLFF. For the CDR3, the DNA is TGTGCCAGCAGCCCAAAAAACGAACAGGGGGCCTCTGAAAAACTGTTTTTT.

V and J are TRBV27 and TRBJ1-1; a possible D gene is TRBD1 (5 bases). This CDR3 is 13 amino acids long. Trimming shortened V by 5 bases and J by 4 bases, and 11 bases separated the two germline ends. Germline V gives CDR1 MNHEY, CDR2 SMNVEV (reference sequence). DNA for the CDR3: TGTGCCAGCAGTCGCCGCCAGGGCACTGAAGCTTTCTTT. This codes for CASSRRQGTEAFF.

The chain employs TRBV5-6 and TRBJ1-1; 11 nucleotides line up with TRBD1. CDR1 and CDR2 from the germline V gene are SGHDT and YYEEEE. The length of the CDR3 is 17 residues. Germline trimming cut 4 bases from V and 0 bases from J; bases unmatched to any gene: 8. The CDR3 sequence is CASSTGTGGDMNTEAFF. In nucleotides, the CDR3 is TGTGCCAGCAGCACCGGGACAGGGGGAGACATGAACACTGAAGCTTTCTTT.

The rearrangement uses TRBV10-3 and TRBJ1-1; the D gene is possibly TRBD1 (5 bases). The CDR3 extends over 13 amino acids. The V end lost 2 bases, the J end lost 1 base, and 5 bases lay between the germline ends. Germline V gives CDR1 ENHRY, CDR2 SYGVKD. CDR3 sequence: CAISEGQNTEAFF. The CDR3 nucleotides read TGTGCCATCAGTGAGGGACAGAACACTGAAGCTTTCTTT.

The V and J genes are TRBV27 and TRBJ1-1; a weak D match, TRBD1 (5 bases). The CDR3 runs 16 residues. Trimming took off 4 bases at V and 1 base at J, with 16 bases between the two ends. Germline V gene data show CDR1 as MNHEY and CDR2 as SMNVEV (reference sequence). CDR3 sequence: CASSSRPRQPNTEAFF. The CDR3, as DNA: TGTGCCAGCAGTTCCCGCCCGAGACAGCCGAACACTGAAGCTTTCTTT.

This chain links TRBV27 with TRBJ2-7; TRBD1 is a possible D gene (5 bases). The germline V gene encodes CDR1 MNHEY and CDR2 SMNVEV (reference sequence). The CDR3 loop spans 18 amino acids. V lost 1 base, J lost 4 bases, and 23 bases lay in between. Written as DNA, the CDR3 is TGTGCCAGCAGTTTATTTAAGGATGAAGGGGTACGATGGTACGAGCAGTACTTC. This encodes CASSLFKDEGVRWYEQYF.

V usage is TRBV9 and J usage is TRBJ2-7; 7 nucleotides align to TRBD2. The V segment lost 0 bases and the J segment 4 bases; nucleotides outside the gene matches: 4. Germline CDR1 is SGDLS and CDR2 is YYNGEE. The CDR3 has 14 residues. CDR3 DNA sequence: TGTGCCAGCAGCGTAGGGAGCGGGGAATACGAGCAGTACTTC. Translation: CASSVGSGEYEQYF. Complete variable domain (other parts from reference TRBV9 and TRBJ2-7): DSGVTQTPKHLITATGQRVTLRCSPRSGDLSVYWYQQSLDQGLQFLIQYYNGEERAKGNILERFSAQQFPDLHSELNLSSLELGDSALYFCASSVGSGEYEQYFGPGTRLTVT.

The V and J genes are TRBV6-5 and TRBJ1-5; 7 bases are shared with TRBD1. V was pared by 6 bases and J by 4 bases, with 6 bases of the junction left unmatched. CDR1 and CDR2 from the germline V gene are MNHEY and SVGAGI. CDR3 size: 14 residues. DNA for the CDR3: TGTGCCAGCAGAGCAGACAGGGCTAATCAGCCCCAGCATTTT. Translating it yields CASRADRANQPQHF.

The chain employs TRBV6-5 and TRBJ1-1; a possible D gene is TRBD1 (6 bases). Germline V gene sequence: CDR1 MNHEY, CDR2 SVGAGI. V was trimmed by 6 bases and J by 0 bases, leaving 14 bases between them. The CDR3 loop spans 15 amino acids. The CDR3 loop is CASSLQGPLNTEAFF. The CDR3 DNA sequence: TGTGCCAGCAGCCTACAGGGACCCTTGAACACTGAAGCTTTCTTT.

The rearrangement uses TRBV11-2 and TRBJ2-4; TRBD2 matches at 9 bases. The CDR3 consists of 14 residues. The V gene end was trimmed by 9 bases and the J gene end by 8 bases; junction bases not matched to a gene: 11. Germline values: CDR1 SGHAT, CDR2 FQNNGV. The CDR3 reads CASQDLAGRDIQYF. The CDR3 DNA follows: TGTGCCAGTCAGGATCTAGCGGGAAGGGACATTCAGTACTTC. The full variable domain, its missing parts supplied by reference TRBV11-2 and TRBJ2-4, is EAGVAQSPRYKIIEKRQSVAFWCNPISGHATLYWYQQILGQGPKLLIQFQNNGVVDDSQLPKDRFSAERLKGVDSTLKIQPAKLEDSAVYLCASQDLAGRDIQYFGAGTRLSVL.

V gene TRBV5-5 combines with J gene TRBJ1-1; 7 nucleotides match TRBD1. In germline, CDR1 is SGHKS, CDR2 YYEKEE (reference sequence). Trimming took 0 bases from V and 3 from J; bases not matched to a gene: 14. The CDR3 totals 18 residues. The CDR3 region is CASSLEGQTVGWDTEAFF. CDR3 coding DNA: TGTGCCAGCAGCTTGGAGGGACAGACAGTAGGCTGGGACACTGAAGCTTTCTTT.

The rearrangement joins TRBV5-5 to TRBJ1-3, with D perhaps matching TRBD1 (6 bases). V dropped 0 bases and J dropped 5 bases, with 15 bases sitting between them. Germline CDR1 is SGHKS and CDR2 is YYEKEE (reference sequence). The CDR3 spans 16 residues. The CDR3 is CASSLADLQGRNTIYF. In nucleotides, the CDR3 is TGTGCCAGCAGCTTGGCAGATTTACAGGGAAGAAACACCATATATTTT.